The 20 T cell receptor beta chains listed next were all sequenced from one sample in a study of cytotoxic CD8 clonotypes in ibrutinib-treated CLL. Produced via immunoSEQ multiplex PCR; TCRdb's table is partial and in-frame only. In the table there are 3,500 to 5,000 clones, about 80% of which are singletons. Specimen: PBMCs, collected before ibrutinib treatment. These TCRs come from a human donor with chronic lymphocytic leukemia.

This clone appeared a single time. This rearrangement joins TRBV25-1 to TRBJ2-1; 7 nucleotides line up with TRBD1. V dropped 1 base and J dropped 0; count of bases not matched to a gene: 0. Germline loops: CDR1 MGHDK, CDR2 SYGVNS. The CDR3 runs to 15 residues. This chain's CDR3 is CASSEWDSSYNEQFF. As DNA, the CDR3 is TGTGCCAGCAGTGAATGGGACAGCTCCTACAATGAGCAGTTCTTC. Full variable domain (remainder filled in from reference TRBV25-1 and TRBJ2-1): EADIYQTPRYLVIGTGKKITLECSQTMGHDKMYWYQQDPGMELHLIHYSYGVNSTEKGDLSSESTVSRIRTEHFPLTLESARPSHTSQYLCASSEWDSSYNEQFFGPGTRLTVL.

Concerning this clone itself: At one end the junction does not follow the germline gene, possibly because of a read error. This rearrangement joins TRBV2 to TRBJ2-1, with 11 bases lining up with TRBD1. CDR3 length: 14 amino acids. Germline V gives CDR1 SNHLY, CDR2 FYNNEI. The CDR3 is CVSRAGQGGNEQFF. DNA for the CDR3: TGTGTCAGCAGGGCGGGACAGGGGGGCAATGAGCAGTTCTTC.

The V call is TRBV11-2, the J call TRBJ2-1; D is unresolved. The CDR3 is 15 residues long. Between the trimmed V and J ends, which lost 3 bases and 0 bases, there was a span of 9 bases. Germline V gene lookup returns CDR1 SGHAT and CDR2 FQNNGV. The CDR3 region has the DNA TGTGCCAGCAGCTTGGAACTCCCCTCCTACAATGAGCAGTTCTTC. Translating it yields CASSLELPSYNEQFF. The variable domain in full, with the rest retrieved from reference TRBV11-2 and TRBJ2-1, is EAGVAQSPRYKIIEKRQSVAFWCNPISGHATLYWYQQILGQGPKLLIQFQNNGVVDDSQLPKDRFSAERLKGVDSTLKIQPAKLEDSAVYLCASSLELPSYNEQFFGPGTRLTVL.

The V call is TRBV6-5, the J call TRBJ2-2; weak D call: TRBD1 (5 bases). In germline, CDR1 is MNHEY, CDR2 SVGAGI. Trimming took off 8 bases at V and 2 bases at J, with 15 bases between the two ends. The CDR3 sequence is 15 residues long. This CDR3 is CASGRVPLNTGELFF. The CDR3 DNA reads as TGTGCCAGCGGCAGGGTTCCCCTTAACACCGGGGAGCTGTTTTTT.

V is TRBV10-3 and J is TRBJ2-2, with no clear D. Per germline, CDR1 ENHRY and CDR2 SYGVKD. The CDR3 has 16 residues. Trimming left V 0 bases short and J 3 bases short, with 11 bases between. CDR3 amino acids: CAISESRQADTGELFF. CDR3 coding DNA: TGTGCCATCAGTGAGTCGCGGCAGGCGGACACCGGGGAGCTGTTTTTT.

V gene TRBV5-1 combines with J gene TRBJ2-1; TRBD2 matches 10 bases. The CDR3 spans 15 residues. Germline lookup yields CDR1 SGHRS and CDR2 YFSETQ. The trim removed 7 bases at V and 2 bases at J, leaving 6 bases unmatched. CDR3 nucleotides: TGCGCCAGCCTAACAACTAGCGGGGCCTACAATGAGCAGTTCTTC. As protein: CASLTTSGAYNEQFF.

This rearrangement joins TRBV2 to TRBJ1-1; 7 bases match TRBD1. Germline CDR1 is SNHLY and CDR2 is FYNNEI. Trimming at V came to 4 bases and at J to 1 base, leaving 0 bases not matched to a gene. This CDR3 contains 13 residues. The CDR3 reads CASSGQGNTEAFF. Written as DNA, the CDR3 is TGTGCCAGCAGTGGACAGGGGAACACTGAAGCTTTCTTT. The variable domain in full, completed from reference TRBV2 and TRBJ1-1, reads EPEVTQTPSHQVTQMGQEVILRCVPISNHLYFYWYRQILGQKVEFLVSFYNNEISEKSEIFDDQFSVERPDGSNFTLKIRSTKLEDSAMYFCASSGQGNTEAFFGQGTRLTVV.

This chain uses TRBV7-8 with TRBJ2-1, with 7 bases matching TRBD2. The V segment lost 8 bases and the J segment 4 bases; nucleotides outside the gene matches: 8. The CDR3 contains 14 residues. CDR1 SGHVS and CDR2 FQNEAQ come from the germline V gene. CDR3 in DNA: TGTGCCAGCGGGTGGCGGGAGAGGTACAATGAGCAGTTCTTC. This translates into CASGWRERYNEQFF.

The rearrangement joins TRBV19 to TRBJ2-1; 12 bases are shared with TRBD2. Per germline, CDR1 LNHDA and CDR2 SQIVND (reference sequence). Unmatched junction bases numbered 7, after V lost 4 bases and J lost 9 bases. CDR3 size: 15 residues. CDR3 in amino acids: CASSRLAGDEGEQFF. DNA of the CDR3: TGTGCCAGTAGTAGACTAGCGGGAGATGAGGGTGAGCAGTTCTTC.

The rearrangement uses TRBV5-4 and TRBJ2-5; the match to TRBD1 covers 7 bases. Germline V lookup: CDR1 SGHNT, CDR2 YYREEE (reference sequence). This CDR3 is built from 14 residues. J lost 5 bases, V lost 3 bases, and 7 bases had no gene match. In DNA form, the CDR3 reads TGTGCCAGCAGCTCTAGGCAGGGGGTGGAGACCCAGTACTTC. Protein: CASSSRQGVETQYF. Full variable domain (rest looked up from reference TRBV5-4 and TRBJ2-5): ETGVTQSPTHLIKTRGQQVTLRCSSQSGHNTVSWYQQALGQGPQFIFQYYREEENGRGNFPPRFSGLQFPNYSSELNVNALELDDSALYLCASSSRQGVETQYFGPGTRLLVL.

The chain carries TRBV28 and TRBJ2-5; 7 bases map to TRBD1. The J call is doubtful: the DNA matches TRBJ2-7 better. Germline V CDR1 and CDR2: MDHEN, SYDVKM. CDR3 length equals 12 residues. The CDR3 DNA sequence: TGTGCCAGCGGGGACAGCGCCTACGAGCAGTACTTC. Translation: CASGDSAYEQYF.

The CDR3 sequence: CASSSRRGRYNYGYTF. In nucleotides, the CDR3 is TGTGCCAGCAGTTCCCGTCGGGGACGGTATAACTATGGCTACACCTTC. The chain is built from TRBV27 and TRBJ1-2; possible D gene TRBD1, 5 bases. V gave up 4 bases and J gave up 1 base, with 16 bases separating them. The germline V gene encodes CDR1 MNHEY and CDR2 SMNVEV (reference sequence). This CDR3 has 16 residues.

This chain links TRBV5-5 with TRBJ2-5; 8 bases agree with TRBD2. The CDR3 totals 16 residues. Germline trimming cut 2 bases from V and 1 base from J; bases unmatched to any gene: 7. CDR1 SGHKS and CDR2 YYEKEE come from the germline V gene (reference sequence). This chain's CDR3 is CASSFGGTSAQETQYF. As DNA, the CDR3 is TGTGCCAGCAGCTTTGGCGGGACTAGTGCCCAAGAGACCCAGTACTTC.

The genes are TRBV30 and TRBJ1-1; D gene ambiguous. CDR1 is GTSNPN, CDR2 SVGIG, per germline (reference sequence). With 0 bases removed from V and 3 bases from J, the gap between germline ends came to 8 bases. This CDR3 region has 13 residues. The CDR3 coding sequence is TGTGCCTGGAGTGTAGGCAGTGACACTGAAGCTTTCTTT. Translated: CAWSVGSDTEAFF.

The chain carries TRBV14 and TRBJ1-1; D remains unclear. This CDR3 comprises 13 residues. Germline V lookup: CDR1 SGHDN, CDR2 FVKESK. Trimming left V 4 bases short and J 0 bases short, with 6 bases between. CDR3 amino acids: CASSPTLNTEAFF. The CDR3 DNA reads TGTGCCAGCAGCCCCACCTTGAACACTGAAGCTTTCTTT.

The V and J genes are TRBV29-1 and TRBJ2-3, with D possibly matching TRBD2 (6 bases). The CDR3 has 16 residues. The germline V gene has CDR1 SQVTM and CDR2 ANQGSEA. V dropped 0 bases and J dropped 0 bases, with 13 bases sitting between them. CDR3 sequence reads: CSVEDMEGPSTDTQYF. The CDR3 DNA reads TGCAGCGTTGAAGATATGGAGGGACCGAGCACAGATACGCAGTATTTT.

The rearrangement uses TRBV10-3 and TRBJ2-1, with 12 bases identical to TRBD2. Germline CDR1 is ENHRY and CDR2 is SYGVKD. V dropped 6 bases and J dropped 7; count of bases not matched to a gene: 22. This CDR3 region has 20 residues. This chain's CDR3 is CAIRSSTSGSPGRARNEQFF. CDR3 coding DNA: TGTGCCATCAGGAGCTCGACTAGCGGGAGTCCTGGCCGCGCGCGAAATGAGCAGTTCTTC.

The sample holds a few counts of this clone. The gene calls are TRBV5-4 and TRBJ2-1; 8 bases fit TRBD1. The CDR3 contains 13 residues. The germline V gene encodes CDR1 SGHNT and CDR2 YYREEE (reference sequence). Trimming cost V 4 bases and J 10 bases; bases outside gene matches: 7. CDR3 loop: CASSQGQGGEQFF. The CDR3 DNA reads TGTGCCAGCAGCCAAGGACAGGGAGGCGAGCAGTTCTTC.

The J gene is TRBJ2-7, the V gene TRBV4-2; 7 bases align to TRBD2. V lost 3 bases and J lost 0; bases outside the gene matches: 5. Per germline, CDR1 LGHNA and CDR2 YNFKEQ. The CDR3 loop spans 15 amino acids. The CDR3 reads CASSQASGGSYEQYF. DNA of the CDR3: TGTGCCAGCAGCCAGGCTTCGGGGGGCTCCTACGAGCAGTACTTC.

The chain employs TRBV25-1 and TRBJ2-5, with no clear D. V was clipped by 6 bases and J by 0 bases, with 5 bases between them. The length of the CDR3 is 12 residues. Per the germline V gene, CDR1 is MGHDK and CDR2 is SYGVNS. DNA of the CDR3: TGTGCCAGCAGGGAAAACCAAGAGACCCAGTACTTC. Amino acids: CASRENQETQYF.